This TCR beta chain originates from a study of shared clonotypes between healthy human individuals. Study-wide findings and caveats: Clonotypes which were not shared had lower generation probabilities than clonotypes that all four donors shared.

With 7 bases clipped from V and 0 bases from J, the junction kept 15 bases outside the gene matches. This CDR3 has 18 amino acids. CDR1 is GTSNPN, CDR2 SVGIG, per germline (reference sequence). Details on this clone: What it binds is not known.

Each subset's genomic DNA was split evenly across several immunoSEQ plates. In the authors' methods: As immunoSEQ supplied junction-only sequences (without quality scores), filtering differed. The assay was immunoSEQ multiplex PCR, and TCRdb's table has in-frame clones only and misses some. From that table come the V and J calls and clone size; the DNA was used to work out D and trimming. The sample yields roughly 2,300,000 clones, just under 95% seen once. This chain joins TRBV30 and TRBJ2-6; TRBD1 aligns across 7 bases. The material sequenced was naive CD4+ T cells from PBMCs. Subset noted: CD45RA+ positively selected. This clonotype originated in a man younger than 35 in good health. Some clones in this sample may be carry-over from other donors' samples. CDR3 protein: CALLNRNRGHSGANVLTF. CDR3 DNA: TGTGCCTTGTTAAACCGGAACAGGGGTCACTCTGGGGCCAACGTCCTGACTTTC.